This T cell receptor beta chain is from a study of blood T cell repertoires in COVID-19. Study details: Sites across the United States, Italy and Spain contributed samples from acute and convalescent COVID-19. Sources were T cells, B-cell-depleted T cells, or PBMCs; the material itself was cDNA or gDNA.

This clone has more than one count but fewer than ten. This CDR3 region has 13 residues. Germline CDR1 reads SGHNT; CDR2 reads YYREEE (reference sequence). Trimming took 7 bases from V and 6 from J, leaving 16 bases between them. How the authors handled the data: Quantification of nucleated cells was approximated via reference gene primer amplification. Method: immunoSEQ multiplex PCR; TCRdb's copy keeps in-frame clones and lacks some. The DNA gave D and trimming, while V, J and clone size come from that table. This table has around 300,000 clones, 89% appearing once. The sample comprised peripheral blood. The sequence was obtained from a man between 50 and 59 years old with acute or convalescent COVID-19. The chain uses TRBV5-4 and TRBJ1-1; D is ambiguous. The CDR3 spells CASLRDSNPEAFF. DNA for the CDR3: TGTGCCAGCTTGAGGGATTCAAACCCTGAAGCTTTCTTT.